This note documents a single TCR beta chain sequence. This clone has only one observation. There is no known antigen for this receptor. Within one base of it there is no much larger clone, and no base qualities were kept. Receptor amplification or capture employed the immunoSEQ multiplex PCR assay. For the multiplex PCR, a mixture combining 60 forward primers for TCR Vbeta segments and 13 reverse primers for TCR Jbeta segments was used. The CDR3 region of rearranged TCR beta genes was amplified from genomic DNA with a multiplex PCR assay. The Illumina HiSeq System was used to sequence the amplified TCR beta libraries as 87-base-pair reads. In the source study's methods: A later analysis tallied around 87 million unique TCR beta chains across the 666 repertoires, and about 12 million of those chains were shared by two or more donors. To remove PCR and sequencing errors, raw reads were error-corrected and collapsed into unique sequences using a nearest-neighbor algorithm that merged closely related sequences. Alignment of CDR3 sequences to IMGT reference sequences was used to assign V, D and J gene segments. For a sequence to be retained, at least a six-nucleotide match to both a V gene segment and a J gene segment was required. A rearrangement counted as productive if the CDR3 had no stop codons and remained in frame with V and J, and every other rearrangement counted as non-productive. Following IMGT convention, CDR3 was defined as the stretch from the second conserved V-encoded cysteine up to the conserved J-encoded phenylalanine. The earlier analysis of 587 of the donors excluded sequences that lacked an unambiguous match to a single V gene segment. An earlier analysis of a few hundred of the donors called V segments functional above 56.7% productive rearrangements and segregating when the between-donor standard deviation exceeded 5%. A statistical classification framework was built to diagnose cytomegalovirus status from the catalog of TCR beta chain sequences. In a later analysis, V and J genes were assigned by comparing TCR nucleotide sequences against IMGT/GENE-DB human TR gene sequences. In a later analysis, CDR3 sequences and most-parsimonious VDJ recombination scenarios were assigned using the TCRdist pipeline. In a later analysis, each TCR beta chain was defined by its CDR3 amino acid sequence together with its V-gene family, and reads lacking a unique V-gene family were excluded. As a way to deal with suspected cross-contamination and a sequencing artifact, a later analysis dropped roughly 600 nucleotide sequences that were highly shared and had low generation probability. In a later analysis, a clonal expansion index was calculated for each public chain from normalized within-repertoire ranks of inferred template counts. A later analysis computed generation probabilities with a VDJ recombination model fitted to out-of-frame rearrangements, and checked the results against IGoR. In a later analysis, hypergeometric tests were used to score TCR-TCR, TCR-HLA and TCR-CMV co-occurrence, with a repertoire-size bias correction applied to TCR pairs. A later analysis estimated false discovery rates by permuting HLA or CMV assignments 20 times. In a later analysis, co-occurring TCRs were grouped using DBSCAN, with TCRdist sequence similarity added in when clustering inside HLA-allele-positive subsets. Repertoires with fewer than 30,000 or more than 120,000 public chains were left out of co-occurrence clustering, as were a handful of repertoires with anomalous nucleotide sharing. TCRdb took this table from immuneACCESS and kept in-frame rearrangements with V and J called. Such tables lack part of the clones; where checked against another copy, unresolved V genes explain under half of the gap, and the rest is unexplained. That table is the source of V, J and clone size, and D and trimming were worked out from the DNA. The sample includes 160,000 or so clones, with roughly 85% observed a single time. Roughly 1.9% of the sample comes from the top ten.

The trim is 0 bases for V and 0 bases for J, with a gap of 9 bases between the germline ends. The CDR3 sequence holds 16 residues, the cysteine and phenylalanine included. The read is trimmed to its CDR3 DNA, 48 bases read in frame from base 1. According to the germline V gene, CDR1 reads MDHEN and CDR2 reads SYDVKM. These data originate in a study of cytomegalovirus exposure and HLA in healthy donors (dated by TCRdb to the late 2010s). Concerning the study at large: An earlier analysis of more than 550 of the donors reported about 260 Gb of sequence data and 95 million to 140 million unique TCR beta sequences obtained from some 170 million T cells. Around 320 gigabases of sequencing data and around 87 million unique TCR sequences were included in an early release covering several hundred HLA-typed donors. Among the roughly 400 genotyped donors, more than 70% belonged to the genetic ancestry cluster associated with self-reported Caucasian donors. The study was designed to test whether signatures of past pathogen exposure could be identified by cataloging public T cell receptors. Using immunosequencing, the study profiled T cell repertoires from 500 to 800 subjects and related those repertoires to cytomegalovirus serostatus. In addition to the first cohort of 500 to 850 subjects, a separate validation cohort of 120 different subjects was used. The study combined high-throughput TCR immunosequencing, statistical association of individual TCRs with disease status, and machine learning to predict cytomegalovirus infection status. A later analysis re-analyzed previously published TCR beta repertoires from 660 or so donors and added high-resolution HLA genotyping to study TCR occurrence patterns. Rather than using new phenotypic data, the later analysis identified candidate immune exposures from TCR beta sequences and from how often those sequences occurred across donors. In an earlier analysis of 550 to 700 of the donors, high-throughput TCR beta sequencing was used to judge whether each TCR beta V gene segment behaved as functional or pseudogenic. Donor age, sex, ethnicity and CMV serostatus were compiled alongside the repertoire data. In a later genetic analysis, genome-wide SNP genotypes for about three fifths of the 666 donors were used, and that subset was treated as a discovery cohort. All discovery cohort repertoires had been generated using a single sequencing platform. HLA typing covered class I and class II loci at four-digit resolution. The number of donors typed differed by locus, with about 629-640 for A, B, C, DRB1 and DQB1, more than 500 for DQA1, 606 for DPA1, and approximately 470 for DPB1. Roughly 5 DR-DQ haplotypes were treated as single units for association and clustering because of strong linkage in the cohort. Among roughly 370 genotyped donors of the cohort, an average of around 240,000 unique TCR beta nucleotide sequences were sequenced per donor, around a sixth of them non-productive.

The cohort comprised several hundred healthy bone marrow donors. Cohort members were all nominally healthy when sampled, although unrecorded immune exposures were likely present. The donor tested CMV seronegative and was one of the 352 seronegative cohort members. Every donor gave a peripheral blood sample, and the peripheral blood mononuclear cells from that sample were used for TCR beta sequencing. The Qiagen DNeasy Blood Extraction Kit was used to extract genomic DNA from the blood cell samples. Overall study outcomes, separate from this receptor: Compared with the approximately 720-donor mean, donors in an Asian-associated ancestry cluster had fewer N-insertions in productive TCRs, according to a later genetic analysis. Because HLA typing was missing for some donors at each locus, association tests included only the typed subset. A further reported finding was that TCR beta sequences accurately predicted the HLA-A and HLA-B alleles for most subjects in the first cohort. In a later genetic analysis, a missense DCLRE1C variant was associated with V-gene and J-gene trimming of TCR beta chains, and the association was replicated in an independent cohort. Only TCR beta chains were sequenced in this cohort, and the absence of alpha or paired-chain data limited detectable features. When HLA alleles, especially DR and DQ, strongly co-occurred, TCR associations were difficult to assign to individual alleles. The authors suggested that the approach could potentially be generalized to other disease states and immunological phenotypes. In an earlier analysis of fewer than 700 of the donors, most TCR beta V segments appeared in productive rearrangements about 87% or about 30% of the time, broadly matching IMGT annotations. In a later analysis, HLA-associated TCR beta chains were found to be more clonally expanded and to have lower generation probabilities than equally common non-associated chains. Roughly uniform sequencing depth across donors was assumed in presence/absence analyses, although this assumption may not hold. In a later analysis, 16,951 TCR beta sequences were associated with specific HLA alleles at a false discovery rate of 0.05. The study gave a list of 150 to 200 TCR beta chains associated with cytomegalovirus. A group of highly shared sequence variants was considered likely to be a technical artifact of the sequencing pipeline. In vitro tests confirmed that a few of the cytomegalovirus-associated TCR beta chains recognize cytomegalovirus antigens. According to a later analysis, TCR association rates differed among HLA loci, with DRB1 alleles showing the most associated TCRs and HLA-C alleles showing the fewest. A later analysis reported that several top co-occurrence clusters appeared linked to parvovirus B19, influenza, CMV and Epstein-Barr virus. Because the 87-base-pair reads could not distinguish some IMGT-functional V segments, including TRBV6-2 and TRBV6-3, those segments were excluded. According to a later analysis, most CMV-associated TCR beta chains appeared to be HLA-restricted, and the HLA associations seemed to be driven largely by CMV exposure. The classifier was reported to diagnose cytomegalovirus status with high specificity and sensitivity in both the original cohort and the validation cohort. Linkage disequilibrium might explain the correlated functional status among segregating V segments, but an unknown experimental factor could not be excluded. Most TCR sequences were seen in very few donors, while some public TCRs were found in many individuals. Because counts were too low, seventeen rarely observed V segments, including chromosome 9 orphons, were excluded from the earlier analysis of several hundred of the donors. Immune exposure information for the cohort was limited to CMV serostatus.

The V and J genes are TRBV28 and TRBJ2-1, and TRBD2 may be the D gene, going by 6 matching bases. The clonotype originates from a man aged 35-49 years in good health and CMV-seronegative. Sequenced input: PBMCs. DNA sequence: TGTGCCAGCAGTTTATGGCGGGGCTCCTCCTACAATGAGCAGTTCTTC. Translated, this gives CASSLWRGSSYNEQFF.